The 31 T cell receptor beta chains below were found in one sample sequenced in a study of shared clonotypes between healthy human individuals. The assay was immunoSEQ multiplex PCR, and TCRdb's table has in-frame clones only and misses some. This table holds some 2,400,000 clones, approximately 96% found once. Source material: naive CD4+ T cells sorted from blood. Subset here: CD45RA+ positively selected. These receptors came from a man between 18 and 29 years old in good health.

The rearrangement joins TRBV5-1 to TRBJ2-5; TRBD2 aligns across 11 bases. V shed 4 bases and J 8 bases; nucleotides not matched to a gene: 13. The CDR3 has 16 residues. Germline V lookup: CDR1 SGHRS, CDR2 YFSETQ. CDR3 DNA: TGCGCCAGCAGCGCGGGACTAGCGGCCTCTCGGGGTACCCAGTACTTC. Protein sequence: CASSAGLAASRGTQYF.

The rearrangement joins TRBV6-6 to TRBJ2-6; 9 bases agree with TRBD1. The CDR3 is made up of 16 amino acids. Looked up from germline, CDR1 is MNHNY and CDR2 is SVGAGI (reference sequence). J lost 0 bases, V lost 7 bases, and 4 bases had no gene match. CDR3 in DNA: TGTGCCAGCATGGACAGGGGCAGCTCTGGGGCCAACGTCCTGACTTTC. It encodes CASMDRGSSGANVLTF.

The rearrangement links TRBV30 to TRBJ2-5, with 9 positions matching TRBD2. The V and J ends lost 2 bases and 5 bases, in that order; junction bases with no gene match: 9. This CDR3 has 15 amino acids. Germline CDR1 and CDR2: GTSNPN and SVGIG (reference sequence). This CDR3 is CAWSSLLAGKETQYF. The CDR3 DNA reads TGTGCCTGGAGTTCTCTCCTAGCGGGGAAGGAGACCCAGTACTTC.

Here the CDR3 DNA reads TGTGCCAGCAGTCGGCCCGCGGGGGACGCAGATACGCAGTATTTT. It is translated as CASSRPAGDADTQYF. This rearrangement joins TRBV28 to TRBJ2-3, with TRBD2 matching over 7 bases. Trimming removed 5 bases from V and 4 bases from J; junction bases left unmatched: 9. The length of the CDR3 is 15 residues. In germline, CDR1 is MDHEN, CDR2 SYDVKM.

The chain is built from TRBV18 and TRBJ2-5; no clear D. Germline V gives CDR1 KGHSH, CDR2 LQKENI. The CDR3 totals 15 residues. The germline V and J ends were trimmed by 4 bases and 1 base, with 13 bases remaining between them. In nucleotides, the CDR3 is TGTGCCAGCTCACGGTTACCCGCCTTCCAAGAGACCCAGTACTTC. Translation: CASSRLPAFQETQYF.

The V call is TRBV7-2, the J call TRBJ2-5; D unresolved. Germline V CDR1 and CDR2: SGHTA, FQGNSA. Trimming removed 1 base from V and 5 bases from J, with 11 bases in between. The CDR3 sequence is 14 residues long. The CDR3 DNA follows: TGTGCCAGCAGCTTAGGACCGGTTGGGGAGACCCAGTACTTC. Its protein is CASSLGPVGETQYF.

This clone was observed a few times. In the same sample, other DNA sequences code for this CDR3. The chain carries TRBV5-1 and TRBJ2-5; D unresolved. V was trimmed by 4 bases and J by 0 bases, leaving 4 bases between them. CDR3 length equals 12 residues. Germline V lookup: CDR1 SGHRS, CDR2 YFSETQ. CDR3 nucleotide sequence: TGCGCCAGCAGCCCGGACCAAGAGACCCAGTACTTC. As protein: CASSPDQETQYF.

The rearrangement uses TRBV4-1 and TRBJ2-1; 11 bases map to TRBD2. J was trimmed by 0 bases and V by 0 bases; bases with no gene match: 16. The CDR3 totals 22 residues. Germline CDR1 and CDR2: MGHRA and YSYEKL. CDR3 sequence reads: CASSQEARSLAGGRSSYNEQFF. CDR3 bases: TGCGCCAGCAGCCAAGAAGCTCGTAGTCTAGCGGGAGGACGAAGCTCCTACAATGAGCAGTTCTTC.

The chain combines TRBV5-1 with TRBJ1-2, with a tentative D call TRBD1 (6 bases). This CDR3 comprises 15 residues. The germline gives CDR1 SGHRS, CDR2 YFSETQ. V gave up 0 bases and J gave up 4 bases, with 13 bases separating them. The CDR3 DNA follows: TGCGCCAGCAGCTTGGTAGGGGGAAACGGCTATGGCTACACCTTC. Its protein is CASSLVGGNGYGYTF.

The chain combines TRBV11-2 with TRBJ1-2, with TRBD1 matching 11 bases. The CDR3 runs to 15 residues. The germline gives CDR1 SGHAT, CDR2 FQNNGV. With V trimmed by 1 base and J by 4 bases, 2 bases remained unmatched. The CDR3 is CASSLGDRGTYGYTF. CDR3 sequence (DNA): TGTGCCAGCAGCTTAGGGGACAGGGGGACCTATGGCTACACCTTC.

V is TRBV27 and J is TRBJ2-1; weak D call: TRBD2 (6 bases). The V end was cut by 2 bases, the J end by 4 bases, with 12 bases between. This CDR3 has 15 residues. Germline V gene lookup returns CDR1 MNHEY and CDR2 SMNVEV (reference sequence). The CDR3 nucleotides are TGTGCCAGCAGTTTAGACGGGAGCCGATACAATGAGCAGTTCTTC. Protein: CASSLDGSRYNEQFF.

The J gene is TRBJ2-1, the V gene TRBV5-4; 7 bases agree with TRBD1. The CDR3 loop spans 15 amino acids. In germline, CDR1 is SGHNT, CDR2 YYREEE (reference sequence). J gave up 7 bases and V 4 bases, and 11 bases lay outside the gene matches. The CDR3 coding sequence is TGTGCCAGCAGCAACAAAAACAGGGGCGGGAATGAGCAGTTCTTC. It specifies CASSNKNRGGNEQFF.

As to this clone: Within the sample, other DNA sequences also encode this same CDR3. This chain uses TRBV5-1 with TRBJ2-5; D uncertain. Germline V gives CDR1 SGHRS, CDR2 YFSETQ. Trimming shortened V by 0 bases and J by 0 bases, and 6 bases separated the two germline ends. This CDR3 spans 14 amino acids. CDR3 DNA sequence: TGCGCCAGCAGCTTGGTCGCGTACCAAGAGACCCAGTACTTC. It specifies CASSLVAYQETQYF.

In this sample, this clone turned up once. The rearrangement links TRBV7-9 to TRBJ2-1; 12 nucleotides line up with TRBD2. The junction had 13 bases not matched to a gene; V was cut back by 1 base and J by 15 bases. Germline-derived CDR1 and CDR2 are SEHNR and FQNEAQ (reference sequence). The CDR3 has 16 residues. CDR3: CASSLDPLAGGPGRFF. The CDR3 bases are TGTGCCAGCAGCTTAGATCCACTAGCGGGGGGCCCCGGGAGGTTCTTC.

Concerning this clone: Other DNA sequences from this sample encode an identical CDR3 as well. The chain couples TRBV28 to TRBJ2-7; the D is unclear. The CDR3 contains 12 residues. V gave up 1 base and J gave up 3 bases, with 4 bases separating them. Germline loops: CDR1 MDHEN, CDR2 SYDVKM. The CDR3 DNA reads TGTGCCAGCAGTTTATACAGCTACGAGCAGTACTTC. Protein sequence: CASSLYSYEQYF.

This clone was found once. The genes are TRBV5-4 and TRBJ2-3; no firm D call. The CDR3 length is 15 residues. Trimming pared 4 bases from V and 0 bases from J, leaving 12 bases between. Germline CDR1 and CDR2: SGHNT and YYREEE (reference sequence). The CDR3 bases are TGTGCCAGCAGCCCCCTTGCCCAGAGCACAGATACGCAGTATTTT. Protein sequence: CASSPLAQSTDTQYF.

The chain has TRBV5-4 and TRBJ2-2; TRBD1 is a possible D gene (7 bases). CDR1 is SGHNT, CDR2 YYREEE, per germline (reference sequence). The CDR3 extends over 16 amino acids. The V and J ends lost 3 bases and 0 bases respectively, with 12 bases between them. This chain's CDR3 is CASSSAGQTNTGELFF. CDR3 DNA: TGTGCCAGCAGCTCCGCGGGACAGACGAACACCGGGGAGCTGTTTTTT.

The rearrangement uses TRBV6-5 and TRBJ2-7; D tentatively fits TRBD1 or TRBD2 (5 bases each). Deletions cut 6 bases from V and 3 bases from J, with 12 bases between. The CDR3 has 13 residues. Germline V lookup: CDR1 MNHEY, CDR2 SVGAGI. The CDR3 spells CASSPGRIYEQYF. The CDR3 nucleotides read TGTGCCAGCAGCCCGGGACGGATCTACGAGCAGTACTTC.

This chain joins TRBV5-1 and TRBJ2-7; possibly TRBD1 for D (6 bases). Germline assignment: CDR1 SGHRS and CDR2 YFSETQ. The CDR3 sequence is 15 residues long. Trimming left V 1 base short and J 1 base short, with 12 bases between. CDR3 residues: CASSLSGAGSYEQYF. CDR3 DNA: TGCGCCAGCAGCTTGTCAGGGGCCGGGTCCTACGAGCAGTACTTC.

In this sample, this clone turned up a few times. The same CDR3 can be traced to other DNA sequences in this sample. V usage is TRBV6-5 and J usage is TRBJ1-1, with D hard to call. Germline V CDR1 and CDR2: MNHEY, SVGAGI. The CDR3 is 13 amino acids. V lost 0 bases and J 1 base, leaving 3 bases between the germline ends. The CDR3 nucleotides are TGTGCCAGCAGTTACTCCAGGAACACTGAAGCTTTCTTT. It yields the protein CASSYSRNTEAFF.

Turning to this clone: This sample includes further DNA sequences coding for the same CDR3. The chain employs TRBV30 and TRBJ2-7; D is unresolved. Germline CDR1 GTSNPN, CDR2 SVGIG (reference sequence). This CDR3 spans 11 amino acids. Trimming removed 0 bases from V and 5 bases from J, with 5 bases in between. The CDR3 DNA reads as TGTGCCTGGAGTGTTAGTAACGAGCAGTACTTC. Translating it yields CAWSVSNEQYF.

The J gene is TRBJ2-1, the V gene TRBV4-3, with a weak D call TRBD1 (5 bases). Germline-derived CDR1 and CDR2 are LGHNA and YSLEER. The V and J ends lost 1 base and 5 bases respectively, with 12 bases between them. The CDR3 contains 15 residues. The CDR3 protein is CASSQATGYNNEQFF. The CDR3 DNA reads TGCGCCAGCAGCCAAGCTACAGGATATAACAATGAGCAGTTCTTC.

J is TRBJ2-7 and V is TRBV7-2; TRBD1 matches 7 bases. Per germline, CDR1 SGHTA and CDR2 FQGNSA. The CDR3 is 16 residues long. The V segment lost 5 bases and the J segment 0 bases; nucleotides outside the gene matches: 10. The CDR3 loop is CASSTRTGFFSYEQYF. The DNA of the CDR3 is TGTGCCAGCAGCACCCGGACAGGATTTTTCTCCTACGAGCAGTACTTC.

This clone was counted once. This chain links TRBV6-1 with TRBJ2-5, with a tentative D call TRBD2 (6 bases). Germline V CDR1 and CDR2: MNHNS, SASEGT. The CDR3 covers 13 residues. Trimming took off 6 bases at V and 4 bases at J, with 12 bases between the two ends. CDR3 DNA: TGTGCCAGCAGAGGTAGCGGAATAGAGACCCAGTACTTC. It codes for CASRGSGIETQYF.

The chain joins TRBV5-1 to TRBJ2-3, with a tentative D call TRBD1 (5 bases). Trimming cost V 3 bases and J 2 bases, with 16 bases left between them. CDR3 length: 16 amino acids. Per germline, CDR1 SGHRS and CDR2 YFSETQ. CDR3 in DNA: TGCGCCAGCAGCTGGAATATACAGGTTCCCACAGATACGCAGTATTTT. Its translation is CASSWNIQVPTDTQYF.

The rearrangement links TRBV6-4 to TRBJ1-2; D is undetermined. The CDR3 is 15 residues long. Germline V gene lookup returns CDR1 MRHNA and CDR2 SNTAGT. The germline V and J ends were trimmed by 6 bases and 6 bases, with 20 bases remaining between them. CDR3 nucleotide sequence: TGTGCCAGCAGCCCCCGGGGAATCCCTTTGGATGGCTACACCTTC. Amino acid sequence: CASSPRGIPLDGYTF.

J is TRBJ2-1 and V is TRBV2; 9 nucleotides match TRBD2. Germline CDR1 is SNHLY and CDR2 is FYNNEI. The CDR3 totals 16 residues. Unmatched junction bases numbered 8, after V lost 4 bases and J lost 4 bases. The CDR3 here is CASSGVGSGGYNEQFF. CDR3 DNA: TGTGCCAGCAGTGGGGTCGGTAGCGGGGGATACAATGAGCAGTTCTTC.

J is TRBJ2-7 and V is TRBV5-6, with D tentatively TRBD2 (6 bases). Germline values: CDR1 SGHDT, CDR2 YYEEEE. This CDR3 contains 15 residues. V gave up 0 bases and J gave up 6 bases, with 16 bases separating them. This chain's CDR3 is CASSLGRGRTGEQYF. In DNA form, the CDR3 reads TGTGCCAGCAGCTTGGGGAGGGGACGGACCGGCGAGCAGTACTTC. The full variable domain, completed using reference TRBV5-6 and TRBJ2-7, is DAGVTQSPTHLIKTRGQQVTLRCSPKSGHDTVSWYQQALGQGPQFIFQYYEEEERQRGNFPDRFSGHQFPNYSSELNVNALLLGDSALYLCASSLGRGRTGEQYFGPGTRLTVT.

The V gene is TRBV7-9, the J gene TRBJ1-1, with D uncertain. The CDR3 extends over 15 amino acids. V shed 0 bases and J shed 1 base, with 9 bases lying between them. The germline V gene has CDR1 SEHNR and CDR2 FQNEAQ (reference sequence). The CDR3 is CASSLAWMENTEAFF. Written as DNA, the CDR3 is TGTGCCAGCAGCTTAGCTTGGATGGAGAACACTGAAGCTTTCTTT.

The chain has TRBV2 and TRBJ1-1, with no clear D. Per germline, CDR1 SNHLY and CDR2 FYNNEI. The CDR3 loop spans 14 amino acids. Trimming cost V 4 bases and J 1 base, with 10 bases left between them. Here the CDR3 reads CASSVFGKNTEAFF. CDR3 coding DNA: TGTGCCAGCAGTGTTTTCGGAAAGAACACTGAAGCTTTCTTT.

The genes are TRBV6-5 and TRBJ1-1, with 8 bases aligning to TRBD1. CDR1 and CDR2 (germline): MNHEY, SVGAGI. This CDR3 is built from 13 residues. After removal of 7 bases from V and 1 base from J, the junction contained 2 bases not matched to a gene. The DNA for the CDR3 is TGTGCCAGCAACGGACAGGGGAACACTGAAGCTTTCTTT. It translates to CASNGQGNTEAFF.